Presented here are 23 T cell receptor beta chains from one specimen sequenced in a study of T-cell memory formation after mild COVID-19 (dated by TCRdb to about 2021). Library preparation used 5' RACE. TCRdb records Illumina NovaSeq 6000 as the sequencer. TCRdb redid the processing of the public reads, applying fastp at Q25 and MiXCR, and retained in-frame beta chains. Rows merge per CDR3 protein into single entries with the most common DNA and genes. Across this sample there are 300,000 to 350,000 distinct CDR3 sequences, with 13% to 15% seen only once. Jointly, the top ten make up roughly 21% of the sample. Material: PBMCs or a T cell subset sorted from them (not recorded which). These receptors were taken from a young man who had mild COVID-19 (a few samples of this study predate the infection). The sample titles of this study are shuffled in the database, so cell type and time point are left out; the donor was told from shared clones.

V gene TRBV19 combines with J gene TRBJ1-1, with D unclear. From germline, CDR1 is LNHDA and CDR2 SQIVND (reference sequence). This CDR3 contains 14 residues. V was trimmed by 4 bases and J by 4 bases, leaving 13 bases between them. DNA for the CDR3: TGTGCCAGTAGTAGGCCGGGCTATAGCACTGAAGCTTTCTTT. It is translated as CASSRPGYSTEAFF.

The chain links TRBV7-3 to TRBJ1-1, with a weak D call TRBD1 (5 bases). Germline values: CDR1 SGHTA, CDR2 FQGTGA. This CDR3 is 15 amino acids long. Trimming took 2 bases from V and 0 from J, leaving 10 bases between them. The CDR3: CASSLGGGMNTEAFF. For the CDR3, the DNA is TGTGCCAGCAGCTTAGGCGGGGGTATGAACACTGAAGCTTTCTTT.

The chain couples TRBV9 to TRBJ1-2; TRBD1 matches at 7 bases. The CDR3 totals 14 residues. Germline CDR1 reads SGDLS; CDR2 reads YYNGEE. With V trimmed by 0 bases and J by 4 bases, 3 bases remained unmatched. The CDR3 here is CASSVDRGSYGYTF. CDR3 in DNA: TGTGCCAGCAGCGTAGACAGGGGCAGCTATGGCTACACCTTC.

This clonotype was picked up a small number of times. A junction boundary mismatches the germline segment, possibly from a read error. The chain couples TRBV6-2 or TRBV6-3 to TRBJ1-5; no definite D call. CDR1 and CDR2 from the germline V gene are MNHEY and SVGEGT. This CDR3 has 13 amino acids. The CDR3 protein is CASSHSLNQPQHF. For the CDR3, the DNA is TGTGCCAGCAGTCACTCGTTGAATCAGCCCCAGCATTTT.

The rearrangement joins TRBV20-1 to TRBJ2-3; D not resolved. In germline, CDR1 is DFQATT, CDR2 SNEGSKA (reference sequence). The CDR3 extends over 14 amino acids. V was shortened by 3 bases and J by 0 bases, with 10 bases between the two germline ends. The CDR3 protein is CSARFQRSTDTQYF. The DNA of the CDR3 is TGCAGTGCTAGGTTTCAACGTAGCACAGATACGCAGTATTTT.

This clonotype was seen repeatedly, ten times or more. V is TRBV7-8 and J is TRBJ2-3; D gene uncertain. Germline lookup yields CDR1 SGHVS and CDR2 FQNEAQ. This CDR3 has 12 residues. The V end was cut by 7 bases, the J end by 5 bases, with 10 bases between. This chain's CDR3 is CASTRHQDTQYF. The CDR3 nucleotides read TGTGCCAGCACCAGGCACCAAGATACGCAGTATTTT.

The V gene is TRBV12-3 or TRBV12-4, the J gene TRBJ2-1; TRBD2 is a possible D gene (5 bases). The CDR3 extends over 13 amino acids. Between the trimmed V and J ends, which lost 10 bases and 4 bases, there was a span of 14 bases. In nucleotides, the CDR3 is TGTGCCATAAATGCGGGTGTTTACAATGAGCAGTTCTTC. Its protein product is CAINAGVYNEQFF.

The genes are TRBV12-3 or TRBV12-4 and TRBJ2-2, with TRBD2 identical over 15 bases. Trimming cost V 4 bases and J 7 bases; bases outside gene matches: 7. The CDR3 consists of 17 residues. Here the CDR3 DNA reads TGTGCCAGCAGTTCGCGGGGACTAGCGGGGGGCCGCGGGGAGCTGTTTTTT. It encodes CASSSRGLAGGRGELFF.

This clonotype was recorded many times. The rearrangement uses TRBV5-5 and TRBJ1-1; D gene ambiguous. The CDR3 consists of 13 residues. Germline V gene data show CDR1 as SGHKS and CDR2 as YYEKEE (reference sequence). Trimming stripped 1 base from V and 1 base from J, with 5 bases between. The CDR3 here is CASSLPKNTEAFF. The CDR3, as DNA: TGTGCCAGCAGCTTGCCGAAGAACACTGAAGCTTTCTTT.

The CDR3 loop is CASSQVGELSGETQYF. The CDR3 region has the DNA TGTGCCAGCAGCCAAGTAGGAGAGCTTTCGGGAGAGACCCAGTACTTC. V is TRBV4-2 and J is TRBJ2-5, with D unresolved. The CDR3 covers 16 residues. V lost 1 base, J lost 4 bases, and 16 bases lay in between. Per the germline V gene, CDR1 is LGHNA and CDR2 is YNFKEQ.

This clonotype was seen many times. The rearrangement uses TRBV27 and TRBJ1-6; 7 bases agree with TRBD1. CDR1 and CDR2 (germline): MNHEY, SMNVEV (reference sequence). V shed 3 bases and J 10 bases; nucleotides not matched to a gene: 3. This CDR3 contains 13 residues. CDR3 DNA: TGTGCCAGCAGTTTGGGGGGACAGTCACCCCTCCACTTT. Encoded protein: CASSLGGQSPLHF.

The V gene is TRBV7-6, the J gene TRBJ2-7; 7 bases agree with TRBD2. Trimming took 0 bases from V and 3 from J; bases not matched to a gene: 5. CDR3 length: 15 amino acids. The germline V gene encodes CDR1 SGHVS and CDR2 FNYEAQ. CDR3: CASSLARGGSYEQYF. CDR3 bases: TGTGCCAGCAGCTTAGCAAGGGGAGGGAGCTACGAGCAGTACTTC. The full variable domain, its missing parts supplied by reference TRBV7-6 and TRBJ2-7, is GAGVSQSPRYKVTKRGQDVALRCDPISGHVSLYWYRQALGQGPEFLTYFNYEAQQDKSGLPNDRFSAERPEGSISTLTIQRTEQRDSAMYRCASSLARGGSYEQYFGPGTRLTVT.

In this sample, this clonotype turned up a few times. The chain joins TRBV20-1 to TRBJ2-5, with TRBD1 identical over 7 bases. V lost 4 bases, J lost 5 bases, and 10 bases stayed unmatched. The CDR3 consists of 14 residues. From germline, CDR1 is DFQATT and CDR2 SNEGSKA (reference sequence). CDR3 loop: CSANGDSEMETQYF. The CDR3 nucleotides read TGCAGTGCTAACGGGGACAGCGAGATGGAGACCCAGTACTTC.

This clonotype has ten or more counts. V and J are TRBV3-1 and TRBJ1-6; maybe TRBD1 (5 bases). Germline V CDR1 and CDR2: LGHDT, YNNKEL (reference sequence). V lost 4 bases, J lost 7 bases, and 20 bases lay in between. CDR3 length: 17 amino acids. The CDR3 DNA sequence: TGTGCCAGCAGCCTTAGCCCCCCCCCGGGGCAAAATTCACCCCTCCACTTT. Translation gives CASSLSPPPGQNSPLHF.

This clonotype was seen a handful of times. The chain carries TRBV7-6 and TRBJ2-1, with 11 bases matching TRBD2. The germline V gene has CDR1 SGHVS and CDR2 FNYEAQ. This CDR3 has 18 residues. The V gene end was trimmed by 2 bases and the J gene end by 3 bases; junction bases not matched to a gene: 9. The CDR3 coding sequence is TGTGCCAGCAGCTTATGGCTAGCGGGGGGATCTTTCTACAATGAGCAGTTCTTC. Its protein product is CASSLWLAGGSFYNEQFF.

The rearrangement links TRBV18 to TRBJ2-2; 7 bases are shared with TRBD1. Losses at the gene ends were 4 bases for V and 4 bases for J; bases not matched to a gene: 6. This CDR3 contains 15 residues. Germline V lookup: CDR1 KGHSH, CDR2 LQKENI. DNA for the CDR3: TGTGCCAGCTCACTAGGGACAGTCACCACCGGGGAGCTGTTTTTT. It translates to CASSLGTVTTGELFF. The variable domain in full, completed from reference TRBV18 and TRBJ2-2, reads NAGVMQNPRHLVRRRGQEARLRCSPMKGHSHVYWYRQLPEEGLKFMVYLQKENIIDESGMPKERFSAEFPKEGPSILRIQQVVRGDSAAYFCASSLGTVTTGELFFGEGSRLTVL.

The chain recombines TRBV5-1 with TRBJ2-5; perhaps TRBD1 as D (6 bases). This CDR3 is 14 amino acids long. Germline assignment: CDR1 SGHRS and CDR2 YFSETQ. V was clipped by 4 bases and J by 2 bases, with 12 bases between them. The CDR3 loop reads CASSTGTHQETQYF. The CDR3 nucleotides are TGCGCCAGCAGCACCGGGACACATCAAGAGACCCAGTACTTC.

The V and J genes are TRBV5-6 and TRBJ1-3; D gene unclear. Trimming left V 2 bases short and J 0 bases short, with 9 bases between. The CDR3 length is 15 residues. Germline V gene sequence: CDR1 SGHDT, CDR2 YYEEEE. DNA of the CDR3: TGTGCCAGCAGCTTCGAAGGGTCCTCTGGAAACACCATATATTTT. Residues: CASSFEGSSGNTIYF.

Many counts were recorded for this clonotype. V is TRBV10-3 and J is TRBJ2-2; D is uncertain. V was shortened by 9 bases and J by 1 base, with 6 bases between the two germline ends. Germline V lookup: CDR1 ENHRY, CDR2 SYGVKD. The CDR3 is made up of 12 amino acids. In DNA form, the CDR3 reads TGTGCCATTCAGGAGAACACCGGGGAGCTGTTTTTT. Encoded protein: CAIQENTGELFF.

This chain joins TRBV30 and TRBJ2-2; D gene unclear. This CDR3 is built from 14 residues. CDR1 GTSNPN and CDR2 SVGIG come from the germline V gene (reference sequence). V was clipped by 3 bases and J by 1 base, with 9 bases between them. CDR3 in amino acids: CAWRLWLNTGELFF. CDR3 in DNA: TGTGCCTGGAGGCTGTGGTTGAACACCGGGGAGCTGTTTTTT.

This rearrangement joins TRBV20-1 to TRBJ1-2; TRBD1 matches at 9 bases. Trimming cost V 3 bases and J 6 bases; bases outside gene matches: 8. The germline gives CDR1 DFQATT, CDR2 SNEGSKA (reference sequence). The CDR3 has 14 amino acids. This chain's CDR3 is CSASFTDRGDGYTF. The CDR3, as DNA: TGCAGTGCTAGCTTTACGGACAGGGGTGATGGCTACACCTTC.

The V call is TRBV29-1, the J call TRBJ2-3, with TRBD2 matching over 11 bases. The CDR3 extends over 16 amino acids. The V segment lost 3 bases and the J segment 4 bases; nucleotides outside the gene matches: 9. The germline V gene has CDR1 SQVTM and CDR2 ANQGSEA. CDR3 DNA: TGCAGCGTTGATGGATTAGCGGGGGGGCATCCAGATACGCAGTATTTT. It encodes CSVDGLAGGHPDTQYF.

The rearrangement joins TRBV4-2 to TRBJ1-4, with D perhaps matching TRBD1 (5 bases). Trimming stripped 1 base from V and 5 bases from J, with 14 bases between. The CDR3 has 16 amino acids. Germline lookup yields CDR1 LGHNA and CDR2 YNFKEQ. Here the CDR3 reads CASSQVPGTVNEKLFF. CDR3 in DNA: TGTGCCAGCAGCCAAGTCCCCGGGACGGTGAATGAAAAACTGTTTTTT.